The rows below give T cell receptor beta chains drawn from one sample of a study of T cells expressing NK-cell markers. TCRdb reprocessed the 5' RACE reads and reports one entry per CDR3 protein, with no DNA. The table lists 150,000 to 200,000 distinct CDR3 sequences. The sample was blood T cells: a sorted CD56 or NKG2C T cell subset, CD4+ or CD8+ T cells, or bulk PBMC T cells (not recorded which). Receptors were obtained from a man aged 18-75 years in good health. CDR3s include the opening cysteine and the closing phenylalanine or tryptophan. The order of the fields is V gene, J gene, CDR3 protein.

TRBV14	TRBJ2-1	CASSQERGNEQFF
TRBV6-1	TRBJ2-7	CASSPPGLVIYEQYF
TRBV10-3	TRBJ2-1	CAISESWTGDSYNEQFF
TRBV7-9	TRBJ1-1	CASSSGLDTEAFF
TRBV9	TRBJ2-7	CASSSLGAHEQYF
TRBV29-1	TRBJ1-2	CSVRGGVSYGYTF
TRBV13	TRBJ1-1	CASSPLLGRVTEAFF
TRBV6-2/TRBV6-3	TRBJ2-2	CASSPSTTGELFF
TRBV12-3/TRBV12-4	TRBJ2-7	CASSPSTGVDEQYF
TRBV19	TRBJ1-1	CASSITAGVNTEAFF
TRBV4-2	TRBJ2-7	CASSLTPMDRGYSYEQYF
TRBV15	TRBJ2-3	CATSRGREATDTQYF
TRBV13	TRBJ2-5	CASRPKGRGYQETQYF
TRBV7-9	TRBJ2-1	CASESGQIVYNEQFF
TRBV7-9	TRBJ2-7	CASSLRLAGSSYEQYF
TRBV11-1	TRBJ2-3	CASSSQPKTGGSTDTQYF
TRBV10-3	TRBJ2-2	CAISLGVNTGELFF
TRBV28	TRBJ2-3	CASSLQSGLFTDTQYF
TRBV11-1	TRBJ2-7	CASSLGSSSEQYF
TRBV3-1	TRBJ2-5	CASSPVQGVQETQYF